This TCR beta chain came from a study of T cell responses to AZD1222 COVID-19 vaccine. Of note for this clone: The antigen is undetermined.

This CDR3 comprises 13 residues. Looked up from germline, CDR1 is SGHTS and CDR2 is YDEGEE. The V gene lost 4 bases and the J gene lost 2 bases, with 10 bases spanning the gap. This table comes from immunoSEQ multiplex PCR, and its TCRdb copy is limited to in-frame clones, with some not included. The table shows about 120,000 clones, with roughly 87% occurring only once. Regarding the study as a whole: Repertoires were obtained only post-peak T cell response.

This specimen consisted of peripheral blood, obtained 28 days after the second AZD1222 dose. The source of this sequence is an adult who received the AZD1222 COVID-19 vaccine. The chain is built from TRBV5-8 and TRBJ2-7; D is possibly TRBD2 (6 bases). CDR3 amino acids: CASSVGGPYEQYF. Here the CDR3 DNA reads TGTGCCAGCAGCGTGGGGGGACCCTACGAGCAGTACTTC.